This T cell receptor (beta chain) was recorded in a study of blood T cell repertoires in COVID-19. As for the study in general: Whether acute or convalescent, the COVID-19 samples came from the United States, Italy and Spain. Nucleic acid was either cDNA or gDNA, and it came from T cells, B-cell-depleted T cells, or PBMCs.

Germline assignment: CDR1 MDHEN and CDR2 SYDVKM. V dropped 4 bases and J dropped 0; count of bases not matched to a gene: 12. The CDR3 totals 17 residues. Per the authors' pipeline: Amplified reference gene primers provided the basis for estimating nucleated cell counts. Here immunoSEQ multiplex PCR was the method, and the copy in TCRdb shows in-frame clones only, minus some. Clone size and V and J calls were adopted from that table, with D and trimming inferred from the DNA. The repertoire holds 15,000 to 17,000 clones, with 80% to 85% as singletons. The V call is TRBV28, the J call TRBJ2-7, with 7 bases aligning to TRBD1. This receptor was taken from a man older than 75 with active or convalescent COVID-19. Sequencing input: peripheral blood. The CDR3 DNA follows: TGTGCCAGCAGTTGGACAGGCGACGAAAGGAGCTCCTACGAGCAGTACTTC. It codes for CASSWTGDERSSYEQYF.